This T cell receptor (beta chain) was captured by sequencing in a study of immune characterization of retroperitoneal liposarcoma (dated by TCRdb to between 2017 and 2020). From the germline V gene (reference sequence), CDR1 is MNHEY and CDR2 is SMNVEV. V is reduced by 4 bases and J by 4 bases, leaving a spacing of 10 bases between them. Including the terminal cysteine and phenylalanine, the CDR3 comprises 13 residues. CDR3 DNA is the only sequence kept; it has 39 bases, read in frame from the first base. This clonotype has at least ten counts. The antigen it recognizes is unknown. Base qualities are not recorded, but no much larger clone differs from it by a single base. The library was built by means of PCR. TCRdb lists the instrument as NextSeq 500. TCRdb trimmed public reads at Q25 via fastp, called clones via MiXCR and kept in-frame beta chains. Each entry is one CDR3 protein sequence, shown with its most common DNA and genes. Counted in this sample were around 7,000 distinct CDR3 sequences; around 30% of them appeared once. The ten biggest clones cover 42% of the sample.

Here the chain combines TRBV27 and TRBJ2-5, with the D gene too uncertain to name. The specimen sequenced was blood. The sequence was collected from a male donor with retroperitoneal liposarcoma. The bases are TGTGCCAGCAGTTGGGTTTCGGGAGAGACCCAGTACTTC. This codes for CASSWVSGETQYF.